The 23 T cell receptor beta chains below all came from one sample that was sequenced in a study of CD8 T cells in ankylosing spondylitis. MiXCR, run by TCRdb on the 5' RACE reads, gives a single entry per CDR3 protein. The sample lists fewer than 250,000 distinct CDR3 sequences, more than 9% occurring once. Sequencing was carried out using blood, either unsorted or a sorted T cell fraction (not recorded which). These TCRs come from a male donor with ankylosing spondylitis or in good health (not recorded which).

This clonotype occurred many times. DNA for the CDR3: TGCAGTGCTAGTCGCAGGCTCTTGGGCACAGATACGCAGTATTTT. This codes for CSASRRLLGTDTQYF. The J gene is TRBJ2-3, the V gene TRBV20-1; D is uncertain. Trimming cost V 3 bases and J 1 base, with 14 bases left between them. The germline gives CDR1 DFQATT, CDR2 SNEGSKA (reference sequence). This CDR3 region has 15 residues.

This clonotype was counted many times. The CDR3 bases are TGTGCCAGCAGTACAGGGTGGAGGAACACTGAAGCTTTCTTT. Encoded protein: CASSTGWRNTEAFF. This sequence joins TRBV21-1 and TRBJ1-1; the table names TRBD1, a call not compared with the DNA. TRBV21-1 is a pseudogene locus. This CDR3 comprises 14 residues.

This clonotype occurred many times. This rearrangement joins TRBV28 to TRBJ2-1; maybe TRBD2 (6 bases). V was cut by 7 bases and J by 4 bases, with 20 bases left in between. Per germline, CDR1 MDHEN and CDR2 SYDVKM. This CDR3 has 16 amino acids. DNA for the CDR3: TGTGCCAGCACCCCCCAAGGTCGCGCGGGGTACAATGAGCAGTTCTTC. Translation: CASTPQGRAGYNEQFF. Supplemented by reference TRBV28 and TRBJ2-1, the full variable domain reads DVKVTQSSRYLVKRTGEKVFLECVQDMDHENMFWYRQDPGLGLRLIYFSYDVKMKEKGDIPEGYSVSREKKERFSLILESASTNQTSMYLCASTPQGRAGYNEQFFGPGTRLTVL.

This clonotype was counted ten times or more. V and J are TRBV5-1 and TRBJ1-5; no reliable D call. The CDR3 runs 14 residues. Trimming took 0 bases from V and 1 from J, leaving 5 bases between them. Germline V gene data show CDR1 as SGHRS and CDR2 as YFSETQ. Here the CDR3 reads CASSLAGSNQPQHF. The CDR3 DNA sequence: TGCGCCAGCAGCTTGGCCGGGAGCAATCAGCCCCAGCATTTT.

The V gene is TRBV18, the J gene TRBJ2-6; TRBD1 matches 9 bases. This CDR3 is built from 17 residues. The trim removed 5 bases at V and 2 bases at J, leaving 7 bases unmatched. The germline CDR1 and CDR2 sequences are KGHSH and LQKENI. CDR3 in DNA: TGTGCCAGCTCATCGCTAACAGGGGGCACTGGGGCCAACGTCCTGACTTTC. Amino acids: CASSSLTGGTGANVLTF.

Many counts were recorded for this clonotype. The V gene is TRBV6-2 or TRBV6-3, the J gene TRBJ2-3, with a possible D match to TRBD2 (7 bases). The CDR3 is 14 amino acids. V was shortened by 2 bases and J by 4 bases, with 10 bases between the two germline ends. Looked up from germline, CDR1 is MNHEY and CDR2 is SVGEGT. The CDR3 bases are TGTGCCAGCAGTTACGGCGGGGGCGCAGATACGCAGTATTTT. Amino acid sequence: CASSYGGGADTQYF.

Points on this clonotype: This could be a read error, since a much larger clone is one nucleotide away. V usage is TRBV5-1 and J usage is TRBJ2-7; D unclear. CDR3 length: 13 residues. The V gene lost 0 bases and the J gene lost 1 base, with 5 bases spanning the gap. Germline CDR1 reads SGHRS; CDR2 reads YFSETQ. DNA of the CDR3: TGCGCCAGCAGCTTGGCTGAGTCCTACGAGCAGTACTTC. Translated, it gives CASSLAESYEQYF.

This clonotype was counted at least ten times. The chain recombines TRBV5-1 with TRBJ2-7, with D possibly TRBD2 on 6 matching bases. Trimming shortened V by 4 bases and J by 2 bases, and 13 bases separated the two germline ends. The CDR3 contains 14 residues. Germline-derived CDR1 and CDR2 are SGHRS and YFSETQ. DNA for the CDR3: TGCGCCAGCAGCCTGGGACTCGACGCCTACGAGCAGTACTTC. Amino acids: CASSLGLDAYEQYF.

There are many counts of this clonotype. This chain connects TRBV2 to TRBJ2-4; no definite D call. This CDR3 is 15 amino acids long. The germline V gene encodes CDR1 SNHLY and CDR2 FYNNEI. V was trimmed by 3 bases and J by 0 bases, leaving 9 bases between them. CDR3 DNA: TGTGCCAGCAGTGATCCGACCTTAGCCAAAAACATTCAGTACTTC. This translates into CASSDPTLAKNIQYF.

This chain joins TRBV3-1 and TRBJ2-5, with 9 bases fitting TRBD2. Germline V gene sequence: CDR1 LGHDT, CDR2 YNNKEL (reference sequence). The CDR3 loop spans 16 amino acids. V lost 1 base, J lost 3 bases, and 6 bases stayed unmatched. CDR3 coding DNA: TGTGCCAGCAGCCAAGCCGGAATAGCGGGAGAAGAGACCCAGTACTTC. Protein sequence: CASSQAGIAGEETQYF.

This clonotype was observed at least ten times. This sequence joins TRBV18 and TRBJ1-3, with 10 bases matching TRBD1. The CDR3 loop spans 17 amino acids. V shed 2 bases and J 1 base; nucleotides not matched to a gene: 5. The germline CDR1 and CDR2 sequences are KGHSH and LQKENI. CDR3 in amino acids: CASSPVGQGDSGNTIYF. The DNA of the CDR3 is TGTGCCAGCTCACCAGTTGGACAGGGGGATTCTGGAAACACCATATATTTT.

V is TRBV3-1 and J is TRBJ2-1; D may be TRBD2 (5 bases). The CDR3 consists of 14 residues. Trimming took 3 bases from V and 6 from J, leaving 12 bases between them. CDR1 is LGHDT, CDR2 YNNKEL, per germline (reference sequence). The CDR3 reads CASSHSGESNEQFF. CDR3 DNA: TGTGCCAGCAGCCATTCCGGGGAGAGCAATGAGCAGTTCTTC.

The genes are TRBV5-1 and TRBJ2-1; a weak D match, TRBD2 (5 bases). Germline CDR1 reads SGHRS; CDR2 reads YFSETQ. This CDR3 has 13 amino acids. Deletions cut 2 bases from V and 9 bases from J, with 12 bases between. Written as DNA, the CDR3 is TGCGCCAGCAGCTTTGGGTCGGGATTTGAGCAGTTCTTC. Encoded protein: CASSFGSGFEQFF.

This clonotype was seen ten or more times. V usage is TRBV4-1 and J usage is TRBJ2-3; D not resolved. The CDR3 contains 13 residues. Germline CDR1 MGHRA, CDR2 YSYEKL. V gave up 2 bases and J gave up 4 bases, with 7 bases separating them. CDR3 sequence (DNA): TGCGCCAGCAGCCAACTTAAGGCAGATACGCAGTATTTT. Its translation: CASSQLKADTQYF.

There are many counts of this clonotype. The chain couples TRBV20-1 to TRBJ1-2; D ambiguous. Germline assignment: CDR1 DFQATT and CDR2 SNEGSKA (reference sequence). The CDR3 covers 10 residues. V was shortened by 3 bases and J by 5 bases, with 4 bases between the two germline ends. This CDR3 reads CSASRYGYTF. The CDR3 bases are TGCAGTGCTAGTCGGTATGGCTACACCTTC.

In this sample, this clonotype turned up many times. Here the CDR3 DNA reads TGTGCCAGCAGCCGCCGGAGGGCTAATGAAAAACTGTTTTTT. This gives the protein CASSRRRANEKLFF. The chain employs TRBV12-3 or TRBV12-4 and TRBJ1-4; D unclear. This CDR3 contains 14 residues. V was cut by 6 bases and J by 3 bases, with 11 bases left in between.

This clonotype appeared many times. The gene calls are TRBV19 and TRBJ2-1, with a possible D match to TRBD2 (6 bases). V was cut by 7 bases and J by 8 bases, with 24 bases left in between. The germline gives CDR1 LNHDA, CDR2 SQIVND (reference sequence). The CDR3 length is 16 residues. The chain's CDR3 is CASTQTKRAGRDEQFF. CDR3 DNA sequence: TGTGCCAGTACCCAAACTAAGCGGGCGGGTCGGGATGAGCAGTTCTTC.

This clonotype was seen ten or more times. The rearrangement links TRBV5-1 to TRBJ2-1; D is undetermined. This CDR3 region has 12 residues. Trimming removed 4 bases at V and 9 bases at J, with 11 bases between. The germline V gene has CDR1 SGHRS and CDR2 YFSETQ. CDR3 sequence (DNA): TGCGCCAGCAGCACACCCCCAATTGAGCAGTTCTTC. Amino acid sequence: CASSTPPIEQFF.

Ten or more counts support this clonotype. The V call is TRBV24-1, the J call TRBJ2-1; no clear D. From germline, CDR1 is KGHDR and CDR2 SFDVKD. V lost 5 bases to trimming and J lost 5 bases, with 9 bases between them. The CDR3 is 13 residues long. DNA of the CDR3: TGTGCCACCAGTGTTGGAGTCAACAATGAGCAGTTCTTC. Translating gives CATSVGVNNEQFF.

This chain links TRBV20-1 with TRBJ2-5; 7 positions match TRBD1. Trimming removed 4 bases from V and 1 base from J; junction bases left unmatched: 3. CDR3 size: 13 residues. Looked up from germline, CDR1 is DFQATT and CDR2 is SNEGSKA (reference sequence). The CDR3 DNA is TGCAGTGCTACAGGGGGACGCCAAGAGACCCAGTACTTC. Protein: CSATGGRQETQYF.

This clonotype was counted a few times. The chain is built from TRBV30 and TRBJ1-1; 7 bases align to TRBD1. CDR1 is GTSNPN and CDR2 is SVGIG in the germline V gene (reference sequence). The junction had 6 bases not matched to a gene; V was cut back by 5 bases and J by 9 bases. The CDR3 sequence is 11 residues long. The CDR3, as DNA: TGTGCCTGGGGCGACAGGGTGCAAGCTTTCTTT. Its translation: CAWGDRVQAFF.

This clonotype came up many times. The genes are TRBV6-2 or TRBV6-3 and TRBJ1-1, with 7 bases identical to TRBD1. Germline-derived CDR1 and CDR2 are MNHEY and SVGEGT. With 7 bases clipped from V and 1 base from J, the junction kept 6 bases outside the gene matches. This CDR3 has 14 residues. CDR3: CASTWTGANTEAFF. For the CDR3, the DNA is TGTGCCAGCACCTGGACAGGTGCGAACACTGAAGCTTTCTTT.

This clonotype was seen ten or more times. This chain joins TRBV20-1 and TRBJ2-3; 9 bases are a match to TRBD1. The CDR3 is made up of 13 amino acids. Unmatched junction bases numbered 5, after V lost 6 bases and J lost 4 bases. Looked up from germline, CDR1 is DFQATT and CDR2 is SNEGSKA (reference sequence). The CDR3 DNA follows: TGCAGTGCGCCAACAGGGGGCGCAGATACGCAGTATTTT. Amino acid sequence: CSAPTGGADTQYF.